This T cell receptor beta chain was documented in a study of CD8 T cells in Susac syndrome. RNA, at about 0.45 to 1 ug, was reverse transcribed with random hexamers. The authors amplified TCR beta CDR3 across 54 Vbeta and 13 Jbeta using immunoSEQ multiplex PCR. TCRdb passed the immunoSEQ multiplex PCR reads through MiXCR, listing each CDR3 protein once. Of some 300,000 distinct CDR3 sequences in the sample, around nine tenths are singletons; the top ten hold approximately 0.18%. High-throughput TCR beta sequencing covered peripheral CD8+ and CD4+ T cells. Control patients had untreated stable or active relapsing-remitting multiple sclerosis by revised McDonald criteria. Bulk CD8+ and CD4+ cells came from magnetic negative isolation; CD8+ TEMRA by FACS. The V gene's germline CDR1 is LGHDT and CDR2 YNNKEL (reference sequence). The CDR3 length is 18 residues. Trimming cost V 0 bases and J 4 bases, with 21 bases left between them.

Sequenced sample: CD8+ T cells from PBMCs. This TCR was recovered from a human donor with multiple sclerosis. This rearrangement joins TRBV3-1 to TRBJ1-2; tentatively, D is TRBD1 (5 bases). The CDR3 nucleotides read TGTGCCAGCAGCCAAGAGCCGGGACCGACCTACCGAGGCTATGGCTACACCTTC. As protein: CASSQEPGPTYRGYGYTF.